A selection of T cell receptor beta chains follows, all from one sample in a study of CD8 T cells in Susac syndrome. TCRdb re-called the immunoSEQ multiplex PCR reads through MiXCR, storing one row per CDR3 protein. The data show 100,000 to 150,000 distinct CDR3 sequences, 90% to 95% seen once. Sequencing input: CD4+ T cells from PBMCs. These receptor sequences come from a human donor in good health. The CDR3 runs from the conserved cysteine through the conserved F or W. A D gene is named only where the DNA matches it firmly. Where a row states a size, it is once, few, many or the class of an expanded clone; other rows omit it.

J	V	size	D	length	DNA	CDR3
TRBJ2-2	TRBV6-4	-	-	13	TGTGCCAGCAGTGATTGGAACACCGGGGAGCTGTTTTTT	CASSDWNTGELFF
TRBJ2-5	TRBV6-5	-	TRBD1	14	TGTGCCAGCAGGACAGGGGGGAAGTCGGAGACCCAGTACTTC	CASRTGGKSETQYF
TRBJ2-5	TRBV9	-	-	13	TGTGCCAGCAGCGTAGAAGACTTCGGGACCCAGTACTTC	CASSVEDFGTQYF
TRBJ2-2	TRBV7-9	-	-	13	TGTGCCAGCAGCTCAGCCCGTACCGGGGAGCTGTTTTTT	CASSSARTGELFF
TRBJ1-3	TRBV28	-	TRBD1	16	TGTGCCAGCAGTCAAGGACAGGGGGCGGAAGGAAACACCATATATTTT	CASSQGQGAEGNTIYF
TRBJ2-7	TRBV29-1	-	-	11	TGCAGCGCCCTTACCGGCTACGAGCAGTACTTC	CSALTGYEQYF
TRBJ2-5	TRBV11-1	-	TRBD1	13	TGTGCCAGCAGCCCGGACAGGGCGGAGACCCAGTACTTC	CASSPDRAETQYF
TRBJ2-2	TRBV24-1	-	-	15	TGTGCCACCAGTGACCAATCCGACAGGGTAGCGGAGCTGTCCTTT	CATSDQSDRVAELSF
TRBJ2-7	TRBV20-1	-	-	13	TGCAGTGCTAGGAATCAGGCTAACTACGAGCAGTACTTC	CSARNQANYEQYF
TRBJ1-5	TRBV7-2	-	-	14	TGTGCCAGCAGCGGTGGATCAGGGAATCAGCCCCAGCATTTT	CASSGGSGNQPQHF
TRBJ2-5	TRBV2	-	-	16	TGTGCCAGCAGCTTCCTACCGGGACGCATACAAGAGACCCAGTACTTC	CASSFLPGRIQETQYF
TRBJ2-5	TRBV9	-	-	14	TGTGCCAGCAGCGACCGGGCCTCGGGTGAGACCCAGTACTTC	CASSDRASGETQYF
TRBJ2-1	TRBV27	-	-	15	TGTGCCAGCAGTTTACGGACGGGAGTGGGCAATGAGCAGTTCTTC	CASSLRTGVGNEQFF
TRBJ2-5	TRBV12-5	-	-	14	TGTGCTAGTGGTTTGCAGGGGCTCCAAGAGACCCAGTACTTC	CASGLQGLQETQYF
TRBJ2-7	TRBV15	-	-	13	TGTGCCACCAGCAGAGATAGGCCCTACGAGCAGTACTTC	CATSRDRPYEQYF
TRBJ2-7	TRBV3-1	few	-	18	TGTGCCAGCAGCCAAGTTTCCCGACGTCCCAGGTTCACCTACGAGCAGTACTTC	CASSQVSRRPRFTYEQYF
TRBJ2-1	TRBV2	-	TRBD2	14	TGTGCCACGCGACTAGCGGGAGTCCCTGAGGAGCAGTTCTTC	CATRLAGVPEEQFF
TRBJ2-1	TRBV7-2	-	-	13	TGTGCCAGCAGCAGCATGGGTATAGGTGAGCAGTTCTTC	CASSSMGIGEQFF
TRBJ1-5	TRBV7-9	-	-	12	TGTGCCAGCTCTAGGGACAATCAGCCCCAGCATTTT	CASSRDNQPQHF
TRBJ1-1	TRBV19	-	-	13	TGTGCCAGTAATGAGGGACCGAACACTGAAGCTTTCTTT	CASNEGPNTEAFF
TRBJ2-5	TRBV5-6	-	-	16	TGTGCCAGCAGCTTGGAGGAACAGGCAGTCCAAGAGACCCAGTACTTC	CASSLEEQAVQETQYF
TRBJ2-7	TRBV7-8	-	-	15	TGTGCCAGCAGCTTACTAGGACAACTATCCTACGAGCAGTACTTC	CASSLLGQLSYEQYF
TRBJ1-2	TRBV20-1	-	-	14	TGCAGTGCTAGAGATGGTCGGACAGACCATGGCTACACCTTC	CSARDGRTDHGYTF
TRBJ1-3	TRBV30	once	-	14	TGTGCCTGGAGGGGGACCTCCTCTGGAAACACCATATATTTT	CAWRGTSSGNTIYF
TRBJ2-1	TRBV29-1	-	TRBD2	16	TGCAGCGTTGAAAAGGTGGCGGGAGCCTCGTACAATGAGCAGTTCTTC	CSVEKVAGASYNEQFF
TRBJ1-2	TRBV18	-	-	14	TGTGCCAGCTCACCGAGCCGGACTAACTATGGCTACACCTTC	CASSPSRTNYGYTF
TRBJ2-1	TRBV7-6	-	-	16	TGTGCCAGCAGCCCCCGGGCGGGGCGAGTAGGAACTGAGCAGTTCTTC	CASSPRAGRVGTEQFF
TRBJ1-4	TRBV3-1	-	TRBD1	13	TGTGCCAGCAGGACAGGGGGCGGCGAAAAACTGTTTTTT	CASRTGGGEKLFF
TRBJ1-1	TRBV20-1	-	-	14	TGCAGTGCTAGTCCCAGGGCCCTCGTTACTGAAGCTTTCTTT	CSASPRALVTEAFF
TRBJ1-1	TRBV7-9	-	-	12	TGTGCCAGCAGCCTCGGCGTGAGTAAAGCTTTCTTT	CASSLGVSKAFF
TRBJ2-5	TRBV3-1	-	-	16	TGTGCCAGCAGCCAGTCCTTCCCTCGGTATGCAGAGACCCAGTACTTC	CASSQSFPRYAETQYF
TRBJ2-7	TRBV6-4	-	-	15	TGTGCCAGCAGTGAACGGCTAGCGAAGGACCACGAGCAGTACTTC	CASSERLAKDHEQYF
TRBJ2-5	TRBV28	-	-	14	TGTGCCAGCAGCGCGACTCTTTCGCGAGGGGCCCAGTACTTC	CASSATLSRGAQYF
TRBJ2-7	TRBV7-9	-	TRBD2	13	TGTGCCAGCAGCCAAGGCGGGAGAAACGAGCAGTACTTC	CASSQGGRNEQYF
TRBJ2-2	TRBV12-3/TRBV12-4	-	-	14	TGTGCCAGCAGTTCGGGACAAGACACCGGGGAGCTGTTTTTT	CASSSGQDTGELFF
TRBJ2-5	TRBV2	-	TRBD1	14	TGTGCCAGCGAGGGAGGGACAGGGGAGGAGACCCAGTACTTC	CASEGGTGEETQYF
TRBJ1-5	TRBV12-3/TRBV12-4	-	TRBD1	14	TGTGCCAGCAGCCTACAGGGGGGCAGTCAGCCCCAGCATTTT	CASSLQGGSQPQHF
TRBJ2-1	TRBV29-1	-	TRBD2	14	TGCAGCGTCTTCCTAGCGGGGCGAGATCTTGAGCAGTTCTTC	CSVFLAGRDLEQFF
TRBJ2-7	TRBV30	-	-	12	TGTGCCTGGAGATCGAAACAGTCCGGGCAGTACTTC	CAWRSKQSGQYF
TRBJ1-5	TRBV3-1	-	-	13	TGTGCCAGCAGCCAGGGACACAGGCAGCCCCAGCATTTT	CASSQGHRQPQHF
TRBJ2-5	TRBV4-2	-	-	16	TGTGCCAGCAGCCAAGATGGGATCAGGGGTGGGGAGACCCAGTACTTC	CASSQDGIRGGETQYF
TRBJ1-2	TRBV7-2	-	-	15	TGTGCCAGCAGCGCCGCAGGGGTTGGTAACTATGGCTACACCTTC	CASSAAGVGNYGYTF
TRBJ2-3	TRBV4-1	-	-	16	TGCGCCAGCAGCTCCCTAGGGCGGAAAAGCACAGATACGCAGTATTTT	CASSSLGRKSTDTQYF
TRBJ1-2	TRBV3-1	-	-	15	TGTGCCAGCAGCCAAGGTTTCACAGGGAACGTGGGCTACACCTTC	CASSQGFTGNVGYTF
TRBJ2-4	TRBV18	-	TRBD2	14	TGTGCCAGCTCCCGGGGGGGTGTTAACAACATTCAGTACTTC	CASSRGGVNNIQYF
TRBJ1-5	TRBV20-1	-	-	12	TGCAGTGCTCCCGGGGGGGTTCAACCCCAGCATTTT	CSAPGGVQPQHF